This T cell receptor (beta chain) was observed in a study of cytomegalovirus exposure and HLA in healthy donors. A note on this clone: Its antigen remains unknown.

V lost 6 bases, J lost 4 bases, and 18 bases lay in between. CDR1 and CDR2 from the germline V gene are LGHNA and YSLEER. CDR3 length: 15 amino acids. Sequencing used immunoSEQ multiplex PCR; TCRdb keeps in-frame clones, though not all of them. The data hold roughly 120,000 clones, with about 85% observed a single time. Study-level results: The study labeled more than 150 TCR beta chains cytomegalovirus-associated. TCR sequences were mostly rare, though some public TCRs occurred in many donors. Cytomegalovirus status, reportedly, was diagnosed with high specificity and sensitivity by the classifier.

Sequencing was carried out using PBMCs. This TCR was sampled from a woman in her 30s in good health and CMV-seronegative. J is TRBJ1-1 and V is TRBV4-3; D might be TRBD1 (5 bases). This CDR3 reads CASRAGVRLGTEAFF. The CDR3 DNA reads TGCGCCAGCAGGGCGGGGGTTCGGTTGGGCACTGAAGCTTTCTTT.